These 2 T cell receptor beta chains were sequenced from one sample in a study of OX40 agonist ivuxolimab in advanced cancers. Only in-frame clones appear in the TCRdb table, and some are missing; sequencing was by immunoSEQ multiplex PCR. The sample contains tens of thousands of clones, approximately 92% of which appear only once. The starting material was CD4+ or CD8+ T cells sorted from blood, obtained in a trial of the OX40 agonist ivuxolimab. The source of these receptors is an adult with an advanced solid tumor such as melanoma, head and neck, liver or kidney cancer.

This clone was seen just once. The chain joins TRBV5-8 to TRBJ1-5; D may be TRBD1 (5 bases). Germline CDR1 SGHTS, CDR2 YDEGEE. CDR3 length equals 13 residues. V shed 0 bases and J shed 8 bases, with 9 bases lying between them. DNA of the CDR3: TGTGCCAGCAGCTTGGGGGGCTTGGAGCCCCAGCATTTT. Amino acids: CASSLGGLEPQHF. Full variable domain (missing parts from reference TRBV5-8 and TRBJ1-5): EAGVTQSPTHLIKTRGQQATLRCSPISGHTSVYWYQQALGLGLQFLLWYDEGEERNRGNFPPRFSGRQFPNYSSELNVNALELEDSALYLCASSLGGLEPQHFGDGTRLSIL.

This chain connects TRBV4-2 to TRBJ2-7, with 8 bases aligning to TRBD1. This CDR3 spans 14 amino acids. V lost 1 base to trimming and J lost 6 bases; unmatched junction nucleotides: 5. CDR1 and CDR2 (germline): LGHNA, YNFKEQ. The CDR3 sequence is CASSQGQGSAEQYF. Here the CDR3 DNA reads TGTGCCAGCAGCCAAGGACAGGGGAGCGCCGAGCAGTACTTC.